Presented here are 2 T cell receptor beta chains from one specimen sequenced in a study of regulatory T cells in long-lasting Graves disease. Time point denoted: newly diagnosed GD, antithyroid drugs for less than 3 months. Extracted PBMC RNA gave rise to the TCR library. The authors built TCR beta libraries using iRepertoire HTBI primers and Arm-PCR of CDR3 regions. Using its own MiXCR run on the multiplex PCR reads, TCRdb lists one record per CDR3 protein. The table lists roughly 350,000 distinct CDR3 sequences, around 15% of them singletons. These sequences were also reported in another study, on T cells in Graves' hyperthyroidism and ophthalmopathy.

Material: peripheral blood mononuclear cells (PBMCs), obtained at new diagnosis, from a patient treated with antithyroid drugs. These receptors came from a young woman with Graves disease.

This clonotype was picked up many times. The chain joins TRBV30 to TRBJ1-2, with D unresolved. This CDR3 contains 12 residues. Per germline, CDR1 GTSNPN and CDR2 SVGIG (reference sequence). With 5 bases removed from V and 6 bases from J, the gap between germline ends came to 13 bases. CDR3 nucleotides: TGTGCCTGGTTAGCGACTGGGAATGGCTACACCTTC. Its protein is CAWLATGNGYTF. The full variable domain, completed using reference TRBV30 and TRBJ1-2, is SQTIHQWPATLVQPVGSPLSLECTVEGTSNPNLYWYRQAAGRGLQLLFYSVGIGQISSEVPQNLSASRPQDRQFILSSKKLLLSDSGFYLCAWLATGNGYTFGSGTRLTVV.

A note on this clonotype: A much bigger clone sits one base away, suggesting this may be a read error. The CDR3: CASSQGTGSNQPQHF. The CDR3, as DNA: TGTGCCAGCAGCCAAGGGACTGGGAGCAATCAGCCCCAGCATTTT. V and J are TRBV3-1 and TRBJ1-5, with D unresolved. Deletions cut 1 base from V and 1 base from J, with 8 bases between. Germline lookup yields CDR1 LGHDT and CDR2 YNNKEL (reference sequence). This CDR3 has 15 residues.